These 30 T cell receptor beta chains were all obtained from the same sample, sequenced in a study of blood T cell repertoires in COVID-19. Clones were sequenced by immunoSEQ multiplex PCR, and TCRdb holds only the in-frame ones, with some missing. The table lists just over 90,000 clones, around nine tenths of them singletons. Sequenced: peripheral blood. These receptors were taken from a woman of 80 years or more with acute or convalescent COVID-19.

V usage is TRBV9 and J usage is TRBJ1-2; D ambiguous. Trimming removed 4 bases from V and 2 bases from J, with 12 bases in between. The germline V gene encodes CDR1 SGDLS and CDR2 YYNGEE. This CDR3 contains 14 residues. The CDR3 sequence: CASSPDTRNYGYTF. The CDR3 nucleotides are TGTGCCAGCAGCCCTGACACAAGAAACTATGGCTACACCTTC.

J is TRBJ1-6 and V is TRBV9; tentatively, D is TRBD1 (5 bases). The CDR3 extends over 14 amino acids. Germline CDR1 SGDLS, CDR2 YYNGEE. Trimming left V 0 bases short and J 7 bases short, with 8 bases between. DNA for the CDR3: TGTGCCAGCAGCGTAGCGGACACCAATTCACCCCTCCACTTT. Residues: CASSVADTNSPLHF.

This chain uses TRBV2 with TRBJ1-5; D is possibly TRBD1 (5 bases). The CDR3 is 14 residues long. Trimming removed 5 bases from V and 1 base from J, with 9 bases in between. The germline V gene encodes CDR1 SNHLY and CDR2 FYNNEI. The CDR3 spells CASSWGESNQPQHF. In DNA form, the CDR3 reads TGTGCCAGCAGTTGGGGGGAAAGCAATCAGCCCCAGCATTTT.

V usage is TRBV5-8 and J usage is TRBJ1-5; the match to TRBD1 covers 8 bases. V lost 0 bases, J lost 3 bases, and 11 bases stayed unmatched. The germline V gene encodes CDR1 SGHTS and CDR2 YDEGEE. This CDR3 is 18 amino acids long. CDR3: CASSLGPRTGLTNQPQHF. The CDR3, as DNA: TGTGCCAGCAGCTTGGGTCCTCGGACAGGGCTCACCAATCAGCCCCAGCATTTT.

The CDR3 DNA reads as TGTGCCAGCAGCCCGGACAGAAACTATGGCTACACCTTC. It translates to CASSPDRNYGYTF. The chain joins TRBV7-8 to TRBJ1-2; tentatively, D is TRBD1 (6 bases). This CDR3 is 13 amino acids long. Germline CDR1 is SGHVS and CDR2 is FQNEAQ. V lost 5 bases, J lost 2 bases, and 9 bases lay in between. The full variable domain, rest sourced from reference TRBV7-8 and TRBJ1-2, is GAGVSQSPRYKVAKRGQDVALRCDPISGHVSLFWYQQALGQGPEFLTYFQNEAQLDKSGLPSDRFFAERPEGSVSTLKIQRTQQEDSAVYLCASSPDRNYGYTFGSGTRLTVV.

This sequence joins TRBV9 and TRBJ1-1, with D unclear. Trimming stripped 0 bases from V and 8 bases from J, with 20 bases between. This CDR3 has 16 amino acids. The germline CDR1 and CDR2 sequences are SGDLS and YYNGEE. The CDR3 DNA is TGTGCCAGCAGCGTAGGAGAGCTGGGTGGGAGCAGGGAAGCTTTCTTT. This encodes CASSVGELGGSREAFF.

V usage is TRBV25-1 and J usage is TRBJ2-1; no firm D call. This CDR3 contains 15 residues. Per the germline V gene, CDR1 is MGHDK and CDR2 is SYGVNS. The V gene lost 1 base and the J gene lost 5 bases, with 12 bases spanning the gap. The CDR3 loop reads CASSESSGANNEQFF. The CDR3 DNA reads TGTGCCAGCAGTGAATCTTCCGGAGCCAACAATGAGCAGTTCTTC. Full variable domain (missing parts from reference TRBV25-1 and TRBJ2-1): EADIYQTPRYLVIGTGKKITLECSQTMGHDKMYWYQQDPGMELHLIHYSYGVNSTEKGDLSSESTVSRIRTEHFPLTLESARPSHTSQYLCASSESSGANNEQFFGPGTRLTVL.

The CDR3 spells CASSPRTGSVPLHF. The CDR3 bases are TGTGCCAGCAGCCCGAGGACAGGATCGGTACCCCTCCACTTT. This chain uses TRBV7-9 with TRBJ1-6, with 7 bases matching TRBD1. Germline V CDR1 and CDR2: SEHNR, FQNEAQ (reference sequence). Losses at the gene ends were 5 bases for V and 12 bases for J; bases not matched to a gene: 10. The CDR3 runs to 14 residues.

The sample holds a few counts of this clone. The chain couples TRBV2 to TRBJ2-7; TRBD2 aligns across 9 bases. The CDR3 is made up of 16 amino acids. The germline gives CDR1 SNHLY, CDR2 FYNNEI. With V trimmed by 2 bases and J by 2 bases, 7 bases remained unmatched. The CDR3 DNA reads TGTGCCAGCAGTGAATATCGAGCGGGGGGCCCCTACGAGCAGTACTTC. This translates into CASSEYRAGGPYEQYF.

The chain carries TRBV2 and TRBJ1-5; 10 positions agree with TRBD1. Losses at the gene ends were 2 bases for V and 10 bases for J; bases not matched to a gene: 8. The CDR3 length is 15 residues. Germline V lookup: CDR1 SNHLY, CDR2 FYNNEI. The CDR3 DNA is TGTGCCAGCAGTGAATCGGGACAGGGGTTTTATCCCCAGCATTTT. Translated: CASSESGQGFYPQHF.

The genes are TRBV4-1 and TRBJ1-1; 7 positions match TRBD1. Per the germline V gene, CDR1 is MGHRA and CDR2 is YSYEKL. The CDR3 extends over 14 amino acids. V shed 1 base, J shed 5 bases, and the junction held 4 bases outside the gene matches. CDR3 bases: TGCGCCAGCAGCCAAGCCCAGGGGGGTACTGAAGCTTTCTTT. Translating it yields CASSQAQGGTEAFF.

The chain has TRBV6-5 and TRBJ2-1, with a tentative D call TRBD1 (5 bases). The germline CDR1 and CDR2 sequences are MNHEY and SVGAGI. The CDR3 spans 15 residues. The V end lost 4 bases, the J end lost 1 base, and 11 bases lay between the germline ends. The CDR3 region is CASSSQGRSYNEQFF. CDR3 in DNA: TGTGCCAGCAGTTCCCAGGGCCGATCCTACAATGAGCAGTTCTTC.

The chain has TRBV2 and TRBJ1-4; D ambiguous. Trimming took off 4 bases at V and 8 bases at J, with 17 bases between the two ends. The CDR3 covers 15 residues. Germline lookup yields CDR1 SNHLY and CDR2 FYNNEI. The CDR3 DNA follows: TGTGCCAGCAGTGCAACGACGGAGAGAGGCGAAAAACTGTTTTTT. The encoded protein is CASSATTERGEKLFF.

This sequence joins TRBV5-4 and TRBJ1-2, with no clear D. V was pared by 3 bases and J by 5 bases, with 11 bases between. Per the germline V gene, CDR1 is SGHNT and CDR2 is YYREEE (reference sequence). The CDR3 has 13 residues. The CDR3 DNA reads TGTGCCAGCAGCTCCCTTGGGGAGTATGGCTACACCTTC. This codes for CASSSLGEYGYTF. Using reference TRBV5-4 and TRBJ1-2 for the parts outside the CDR3, the full variable domain is ETGVTQSPTHLIKTRGQQVTLRCSSQSGHNTVSWYQQALGQGPQFIFQYYREEENGRGNFPPRFSGLQFPNYSSELNVNALELDDSALYLCASSSLGEYGYTFGSGTRLTVV.

The chain recombines TRBV25-1 with TRBJ2-7, with 7 bases lining up with TRBD1. Germline values: CDR1 MGHDK, CDR2 SYGVNS. The CDR3 is 15 amino acids. V lost 6 bases, J lost 0 bases, and 8 bases stayed unmatched. The CDR3 sequence: CASSPSNRGSYEQYF. CDR3 sequence (DNA): TGTGCCAGCAGCCCAAGTAACAGGGGCTCCTACGAGCAGTACTTC.

The genes are TRBV29-1 and TRBJ1-2; TRBD1 agrees at 7 bases. CDR3 size: 14 residues. Germline V gives CDR1 SQVTM, CDR2 ANQGSEA. Trimming cost V 3 bases and J 5 bases; bases outside gene matches: 9. The CDR3 region has the DNA TGCAGCGTTGACCCAGGGGGAACGGGGTATGGCTACACCTTC. It is translated as CSVDPGGTGYGYTF. Based on the CDR3 plus reference TRBV29-1 and TRBJ1-2, the full variable domain is SAVISQKPSRDICQRGTSLTIQCQVDSQVTMMFWYRQQPGQSLTLIATANQGSEATYESGFVIDKFPISRPNLTFSTLTVSNMSPEDSSIYLCSVDPGGTGYGYTFGSGTRLTVV.

The J gene is TRBJ1-5, the V gene TRBV6-5, with TRBD1 identical over 7 bases. V trimming: 2 bases; J trimming: 13 bases; junction bases outside the gene matches: 2. The CDR3 loop spans 11 amino acids. Germline V gene sequence: CDR1 MNHEY, CDR2 SVGAGI. In DNA, the CDR3 is TGTGCCAGCAGTTACGACAGGGTGCAGCATTTT. Translating it yields CASSYDRVQHF.

This clone was found once. This chain links TRBV7-9 with TRBJ2-7; 7 bases map to TRBD1. Germline assignment: CDR1 SEHNR and CDR2 FQNEAQ (reference sequence). This CDR3 is built from 15 residues. J was trimmed by 3 bases and V by 4 bases; bases with no gene match: 9. CDR3 region: CASSSLGQSIYEQYF. CDR3 nucleotides: TGTGCCAGCAGCTCTCTGGGACAGTCAATCTACGAGCAGTACTTC.

V usage is TRBV6-1 and J usage is TRBJ1-2; no firm D call. Germline V gives CDR1 MNHNS, CDR2 SASEGT. The CDR3 sequence is 13 residues long. Trimming took off 1 base at V and 4 bases at J, with 7 bases between the two ends. CDR3 in DNA: TGTGCCAGCAGTGAAGAGGGAGCCTATGGCTACACCTTC. It yields the protein CASSEEGAYGYTF.

The chain is built from TRBV5-8 and TRBJ1-5, with a possible D match to TRBD1 (5 bases). CDR1 SGHTS and CDR2 YDEGEE come from the germline V gene. V was shortened by 6 bases and J by 2 bases, with 12 bases between the two germline ends. The CDR3 is 14 residues long. The CDR3, as DNA: TGTGCCAGCACCCCGGGGGGGGGCAATCAGCCCCAGCATTTT. It codes for CASTPGGGNQPQHF.

The chain recombines TRBV16 with TRBJ1-2, with 12 bases aligning to TRBD1. There are 15 residues in the CDR3. Germline V gene lookup returns CDR1 KGHSY and CDR2 FQNENV. Trimming removed 0 bases from V and 8 bases from J; junction bases left unmatched: 4. The chain's CDR3 is CASSQSRDRGLGYTF. The CDR3 nucleotides read TGTGCCAGCAGCCAATCGAGGGACAGGGGGCTAGGCTACACCTTC.

The chain is built from TRBV9 and TRBJ2-1; D perhaps matches TRBD2 (5 bases). CDR1 SGDLS and CDR2 YYNGEE come from the germline V gene. The CDR3 is made up of 14 amino acids. Trimming took 2 bases from V and 7 from J, leaving 13 bases between them. CDR3 protein: CASSVDPGKNEQFF. The CDR3 DNA is TGTGCCAGCAGCGTTGACCCGGGGAAGAATGAGCAGTTCTTC. The variable domain in full, completed from reference TRBV9 and TRBJ2-1, reads DSGVTQTPKHLITATGQRVTLRCSPRSGDLSVYWYQQSLDQGLQFLIQYYNGEERAKGNILERFSAQQFPDLHSELNLSSLELGDSALYFCASSVDPGKNEQFFGPGTRLTVL.

This rearrangement joins TRBV5-4 to TRBJ1-2; TRBD1 might be the D (6 bases). CDR1 is SGHNT and CDR2 is YYREEE in the germline V gene (reference sequence). V was pared by 4 bases and J by 2 bases, with 12 bases between. CDR3 length equals 14 residues. The CDR3 DNA sequence: TGTGCCAGCAGCCAGGGGTCGAGGAACTATGGCTACACCTTC. It encodes CASSQGSRNYGYTF.

The chain employs TRBV3-1 (or the pseudogene TRBV3-2) and TRBJ1-1; D ambiguous. Trimming left V 2 bases short and J 0 bases short, with 4 bases between. The CDR3 loop spans 13 amino acids. CDR1 and CDR2 from the germline V gene are LGHDT and YNNKEL (reference sequence). The CDR3 here is CASSQLLNTEAFF. In DNA, the CDR3 is TGTGCCAGCAGCCAACTGTTGAACACTGAAGCTTTCTTT.

The rearrangement joins TRBV5-1 to TRBJ1-4; 10 nucleotides align to TRBD1. Germline V gene lookup returns CDR1 SGHRS and CDR2 YFSETQ. The CDR3 has 15 residues. V shed 4 bases and J 7 bases; nucleotides not matched to a gene: 7. The CDR3 here is CASSAGTGDGEKLFF. The CDR3 DNA is TGCGCCAGCAGCGCAGGGACAGGGGATGGTGAAAAACTGTTTTTT.

V usage is TRBV5-1 and J usage is TRBJ1-1; D is uncertain. CDR3 size: 13 residues. Looked up from germline, CDR1 is SGHRS and CDR2 is YFSETQ. V was clipped by 2 bases and J by 1 base, with 6 bases between them. Here the CDR3 DNA reads TGCGCCAGCAGCTTCCCACAGAACACTGAAGCTTTCTTT. It specifies CASSFPQNTEAFF.

This clone was picked up a small number of times. The sample has other DNA sequences that encode this CDR3 too. The rearrangement joins TRBV7-2 to TRBJ2-7; 9 nucleotides line up with TRBD1. V dropped 3 bases and J dropped 3; count of bases not matched to a gene: 3. The germline gives CDR1 SGHTA, CDR2 FQGNSA. This CDR3 has 14 amino acids. Here the CDR3 DNA reads TGTGCCAGCAGCTTTACAGGGGGCGGCTACGAGCAGTACTTC. The encoded protein is CASSFTGGGYEQYF.

The CDR3: CASSPGSGAGNTIYF. The CDR3 coding sequence is TGTGCCAGCTCCCCTGGATCGGGGGCTGGAAACACCATATATTTT. The chain uses TRBV18 and TRBJ1-3; the D gene is possibly TRBD1 (5 bases). The CDR3 is 15 amino acids. The ends were cut back, 6 bases at V and 2 bases at J, with 14 bases in the middle. The germline gives CDR1 KGHSH, CDR2 LQKENI.

The chain couples TRBV19 to TRBJ1-6; TRBD1 matches at 7 bases. The germline gives CDR1 LNHDA, CDR2 SQIVND (reference sequence). The CDR3 consists of 15 residues. With V trimmed by 3 bases and J by 14 bases, 13 bases remained unmatched. The CDR3 spells CASSIRRVTGPTLHF. The CDR3 DNA sequence: TGTGCCAGTAGTATTAGAAGAGTGACAGGGCCGACCCTCCACTTT.

This clone was detected only once. The chain carries TRBV11-2 and TRBJ2-2; D is ambiguous. This CDR3 has 12 residues. V lost 2 bases, J lost 6 bases, and 4 bases lay in between. Germline values: CDR1 SGHAT, CDR2 FQNNGV. CDR3 DNA: TGTGCCAGCAGCTTAAGAGCCGGGGAGCTGTTTTTT. Amino acids: CASSLRAGELFF.